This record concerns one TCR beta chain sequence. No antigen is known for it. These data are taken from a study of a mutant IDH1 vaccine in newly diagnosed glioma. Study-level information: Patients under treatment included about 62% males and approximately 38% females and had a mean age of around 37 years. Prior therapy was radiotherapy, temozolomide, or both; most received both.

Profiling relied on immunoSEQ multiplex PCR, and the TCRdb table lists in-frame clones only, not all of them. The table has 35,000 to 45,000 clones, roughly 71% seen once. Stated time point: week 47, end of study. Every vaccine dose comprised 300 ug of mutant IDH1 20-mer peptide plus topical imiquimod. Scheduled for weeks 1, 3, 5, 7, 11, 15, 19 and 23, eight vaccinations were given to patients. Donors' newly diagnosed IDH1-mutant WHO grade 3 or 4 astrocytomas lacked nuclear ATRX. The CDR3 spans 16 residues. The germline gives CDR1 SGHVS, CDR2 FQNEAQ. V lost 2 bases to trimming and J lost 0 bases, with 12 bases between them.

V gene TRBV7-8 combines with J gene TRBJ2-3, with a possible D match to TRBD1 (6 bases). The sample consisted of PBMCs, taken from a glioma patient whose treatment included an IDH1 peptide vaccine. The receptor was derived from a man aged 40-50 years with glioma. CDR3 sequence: CASSLLSGTSTDTQYF. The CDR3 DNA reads TGTGCCAGCAGCTTACTATCCGGGACAAGCACAGATACGCAGTATTTT.